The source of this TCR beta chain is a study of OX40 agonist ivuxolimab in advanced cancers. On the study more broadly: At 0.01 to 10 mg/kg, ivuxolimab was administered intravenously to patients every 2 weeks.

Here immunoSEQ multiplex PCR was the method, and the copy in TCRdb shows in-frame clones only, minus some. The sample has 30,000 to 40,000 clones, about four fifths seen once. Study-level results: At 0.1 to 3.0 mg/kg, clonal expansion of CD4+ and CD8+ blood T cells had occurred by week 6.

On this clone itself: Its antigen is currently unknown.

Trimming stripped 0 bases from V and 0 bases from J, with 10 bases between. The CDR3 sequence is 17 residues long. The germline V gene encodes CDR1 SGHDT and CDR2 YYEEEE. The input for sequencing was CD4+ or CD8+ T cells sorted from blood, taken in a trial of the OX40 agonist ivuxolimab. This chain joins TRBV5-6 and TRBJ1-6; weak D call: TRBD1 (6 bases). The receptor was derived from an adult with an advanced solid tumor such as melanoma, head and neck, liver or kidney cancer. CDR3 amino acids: CASSLEQGSSYNSPLHF. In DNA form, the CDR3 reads TGTGCCAGCAGCTTGGAGCAGGGGAGCTCCTATAATTCACCCCTCCACTTT. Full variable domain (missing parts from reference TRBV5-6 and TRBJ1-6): DAGVTQSPTHLIKTRGQQVTLRCSPKSGHDTVSWYQQALGQGPQFIFQYYEEEERQRGNFPDRFSGHQFPNYSSELNVNALLLGDSALYLCASSLEQGSSYNSPLHFGNGTRLTVT.